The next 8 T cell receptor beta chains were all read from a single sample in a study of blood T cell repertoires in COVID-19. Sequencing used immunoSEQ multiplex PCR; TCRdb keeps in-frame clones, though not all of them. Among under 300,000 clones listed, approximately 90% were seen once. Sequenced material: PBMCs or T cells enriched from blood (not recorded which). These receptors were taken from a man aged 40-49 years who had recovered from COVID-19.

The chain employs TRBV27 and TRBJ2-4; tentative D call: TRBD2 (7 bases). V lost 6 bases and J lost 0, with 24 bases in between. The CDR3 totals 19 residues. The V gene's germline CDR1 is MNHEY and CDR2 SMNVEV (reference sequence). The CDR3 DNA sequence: TGTGCCAGCAGGGAGTTACAGGGTGGGTTAGCGGGAGCCAAAAACATTCAGTACTTC. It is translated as CASRELQGGLAGAKNIQYF.

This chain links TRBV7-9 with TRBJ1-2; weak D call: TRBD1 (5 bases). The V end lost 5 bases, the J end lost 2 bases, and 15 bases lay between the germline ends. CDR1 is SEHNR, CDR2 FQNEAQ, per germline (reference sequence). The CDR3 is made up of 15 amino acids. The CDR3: CASSPLAGPNYGYTF. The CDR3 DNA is TGTGCCAGCAGCCCCCTCGCAGGGCCAAACTATGGCTACACCTTC.

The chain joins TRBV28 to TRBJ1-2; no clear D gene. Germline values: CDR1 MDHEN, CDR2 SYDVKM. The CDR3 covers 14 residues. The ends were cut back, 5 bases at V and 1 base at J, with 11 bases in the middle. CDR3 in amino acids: CASSRPSGNYGYTF. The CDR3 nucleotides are TGTGCCAGCAGTCGTCCCTCGGGTAACTATGGCTACACCTTC.

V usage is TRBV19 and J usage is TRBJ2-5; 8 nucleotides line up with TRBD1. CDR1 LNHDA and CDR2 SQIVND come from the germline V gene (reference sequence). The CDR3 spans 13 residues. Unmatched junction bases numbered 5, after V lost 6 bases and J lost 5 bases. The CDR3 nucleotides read TGTGCCAGTAGCCAGGACAGGGACGAGACCCAGTACTTC. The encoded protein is CASSQDRDETQYF.

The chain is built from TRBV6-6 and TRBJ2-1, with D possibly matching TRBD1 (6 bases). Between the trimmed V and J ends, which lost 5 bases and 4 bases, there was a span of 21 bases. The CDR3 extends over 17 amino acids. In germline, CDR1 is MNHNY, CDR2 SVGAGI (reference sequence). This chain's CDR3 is CASSLGQWGSQYNEQFF. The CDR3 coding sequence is TGTGCCAGCAGTCTCGGACAGTGGGGAAGTCAGTACAATGAGCAGTTCTTC.

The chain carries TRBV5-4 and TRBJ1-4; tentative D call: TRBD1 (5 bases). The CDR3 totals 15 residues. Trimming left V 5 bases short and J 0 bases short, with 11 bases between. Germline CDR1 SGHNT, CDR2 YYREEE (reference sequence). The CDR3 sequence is CASRAETATNEKLFF. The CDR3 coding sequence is TGTGCCAGCAGAGCCGAGACAGCAACTAATGAAAAACTGTTTTTT.

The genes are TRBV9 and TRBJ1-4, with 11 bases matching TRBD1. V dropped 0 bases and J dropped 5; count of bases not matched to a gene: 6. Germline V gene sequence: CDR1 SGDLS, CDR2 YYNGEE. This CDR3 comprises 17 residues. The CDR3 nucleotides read TGTGCCAGCAGCGTAGCAGGGACAGGGGGAGGGAATGAAAAACTGTTTTTT. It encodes CASSVAGTGGGNEKLFF.

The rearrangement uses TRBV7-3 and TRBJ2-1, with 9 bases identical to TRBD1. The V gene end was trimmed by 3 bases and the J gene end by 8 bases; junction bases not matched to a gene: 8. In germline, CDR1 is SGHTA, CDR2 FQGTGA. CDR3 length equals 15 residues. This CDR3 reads CASSFTGTGFDEQFF. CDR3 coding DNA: TGTGCCAGCAGCTTCACCGGGACAGGGTTTGATGAGCAGTTCTTC.